Below are 22 T cell receptor beta chains sequenced from a single sample in a study of blood T cell repertoires in COVID-19. Using immunoSEQ multiplex PCR, the repertoire was profiled, and TCRdb retains in-frame clones only, with some absent. The table records over 130,000 clones, around four fifths of them present only once. The specimen sequenced was peripheral blood. All receptors come from a woman of 80 years or more with acute or convalescent COVID-19.

This chain uses TRBV5-1 with TRBJ2-5; 8 bases map to TRBD2. This CDR3 is 14 amino acids long. Germline trimming cut 2 bases from V and 3 bases from J; bases unmatched to any gene: 3. Germline-derived CDR1 and CDR2 are SGHRS and YFSETQ. The CDR3 loop is CASSLPGGEETQYF. CDR3 nucleotides: TGCGCCAGCAGCTTACCCGGGGGGGAAGAGACCCAGTACTTC.

The V call is TRBV5-1, the J call TRBJ2-7, with 7 bases matching TRBD2. CDR1 is SGHRS and CDR2 is YFSETQ in the germline V gene. The CDR3 totals 16 residues. V trimming: 0 bases; J trimming: 0 bases; junction bases outside the gene matches: 6. In nucleotides, the CDR3 is TGCGCCAGCAGCTTGGGTTCCGGGGGGTTCTCCTACGAGCAGTACTTC. Amino acid sequence: CASSLGSGGFSYEQYF. The whole variable domain, filled in from reference TRBV5-1 and TRBJ2-7, reads KAGVTQTPRYLIKTRGQQVTLSCSPISGHRSVSWYQQTPGQGLQFLFEYFSETQRNKGNFPGRFSGRQFSNSRSEMNVSTLELGDSALYLCASSLGSGGFSYEQYFGPGTRLTVT.

V is TRBV29-1 and J is TRBJ2-1, with 13 bases matching TRBD2. The CDR3 covers 17 residues. V was pared by 6 bases and J by 8 bases, with 16 bases of the junction left unmatched. The V gene's germline CDR1 is SQVTM and CDR2 ANQGSEA. The CDR3 coding sequence is TGCAGCGTCTCGAGGGGTCGACTAGCGGGAGGAGGGGATGAGCAGTTCTTC. This codes for CSVSRGRLAGGGDEQFF.

The V gene is TRBV24-1, the J gene TRBJ2-3; D is ambiguous. Trimming shortened V by 4 bases and J by 2 bases, and 6 bases separated the two germline ends. The CDR3 has 13 residues. Germline V gene sequence: CDR1 KGHDR, CDR2 SFDVKD. The CDR3 is CATSEAHTDTQYF. CDR3 nucleotides: TGTGCCACCAGTGAGGCCCACACAGATACGCAGTATTTT.

This chain links TRBV27 with TRBJ2-3; 11 nucleotides match TRBD1. This CDR3 contains 19 residues. Trimming at V came to 7 bases and at J to 0 bases, leaving 15 bases not matched to a gene. Germline V gene data show CDR1 as MNHEY and CDR2 as SMNVEV (reference sequence). In nucleotides, the CDR3 is TGTGCCAGCATTAAAACTGGGACAGGGGGGGTCCTAAGCACAGATACGCAGTATTTT. Its translation is CASIKTGTGGVLSTDTQYF.

The rearrangement joins TRBV5-1 to TRBJ2-7, with 8 bases lining up with TRBD2. The CDR3 consists of 14 residues. From germline, CDR1 is SGHRS and CDR2 YFSETQ. Germline trimming cut 3 bases from V and 5 bases from J; bases unmatched to any gene: 7. CDR3 bases: TGCGCCAGCAGCTCGGGACTAGACCTGGACGAGCAGTACTTC. Its translation is CASSSGLDLDEQYF.

V and J are TRBV10-1 and TRBJ2-1; D is unresolved. Germline V gives CDR1 WNHNN, CDR2 SYGVQD (reference sequence). V dropped 2 bases and J dropped 4 bases, with 6 bases sitting between them. The CDR3 has 13 amino acids. CDR3 sequence (DNA): TGCGCCAGCAGTGAGGATCGGTACAATGAGCAGTTCTTC. Amino acids: CASSEDRYNEQFF.

The J gene is TRBJ1-2, the V gene TRBV19; no clear D. Germline loops: CDR1 LNHDA, CDR2 SQIVND (reference sequence). With 0 bases removed from V and 1 base from J, the gap between germline ends came to 3 bases. CDR3 size: 13 residues. The CDR3 region has the DNA TGTGCCAGTAGTATAGACTATAACTATGGCTACACCTTC. Its translation is CASSIDYNYGYTF. Full variable domain (outside the CDR3, taken from reference TRBV19 and TRBJ1-2): DGGITQSPKYLFRKEGQNVTLSCEQNLNHDAMYWYRQDPGQGLRLIYYSQIVNDFQKGDIAEGYSVSREKKESFPLTVTSAQKNPTAFYLCASSIDYNYGYTFGSGTRLTVV.

This chain links TRBV5-1 with TRBJ2-1, with D unclear. The germline CDR1 and CDR2 sequences are SGHRS and YFSETQ. The ends were cut back, 2 bases at V and 7 bases at J, with 7 bases in the middle. This CDR3 is built from 12 residues. The CDR3: CASSLPGNEQFF. CDR3 bases: TGCGCCAGCAGCTTACCAGGTAATGAGCAGTTCTTC.

This clone was counted only a few times. The rearrangement links TRBV5-8 to TRBJ2-1; D remains unclear. The CDR3 extends over 13 amino acids. V was clipped by 0 bases and J by 8 bases, with 9 bases between them. Germline CDR1 and CDR2: SGHTS and YDEGEE. The CDR3 loop reads CASSLVSLYEQFF. DNA for the CDR3: TGTGCCAGCAGCTTGGTTAGTCTGTATGAGCAGTTCTTC.

V is TRBV5-1 and J is TRBJ1-1; the D gene is possibly TRBD1 (6 bases). The CDR3 is 14 amino acids. V was trimmed by 7 bases and J by 6 bases, leaving 19 bases between them. Germline CDR1 and CDR2: SGHRS and YFSETQ. The CDR3 reads CASHSGGGGSEAFF. The CDR3 bases are TGCGCCAGCCACTCGGGGGGCGGGGGCTCTGAAGCTTTCTTT.

The chain joins TRBV28 to TRBJ2-7, with a possible D match to TRBD1 (6 bases). V lost 1 base, J lost 3 bases, and 19 bases lay in between. CDR3 size: 17 residues. Germline loops: CDR1 MDHEN, CDR2 SYDVKM. CDR3 loop: CASSLLPPSTGIYEQYF. CDR3 nucleotides: TGTGCCAGCAGTTTATTACCCCCCTCCACAGGGATCTACGAGCAGTACTTC. Full variable domain (outside the CDR3, taken from reference TRBV28 and TRBJ2-7): DVKVTQSSRYLVKRTGEKVFLECVQDMDHENMFWYRQDPGLGLRLIYFSYDVKMKEKGDIPEGYSVSREKKERFSLILESASTNQTSMYLCASSLLPPSTGIYEQYFGPGTRLTVT.

This clone was recorded a few times. The V and J genes are TRBV3-1 (or the pseudogene TRBV3-2) and TRBJ2-1, with 7 bases lining up with TRBD1. The CDR3 totals 16 residues. Germline V lookup: CDR1 LGHDT, CDR2 YNNKEL (reference sequence). Losses at the gene ends were 4 bases for V and 8 bases for J; bases not matched to a gene: 14. This CDR3 is CASSPSWGQRRDEQFF. DNA of the CDR3: TGTGCCAGCAGCCCGTCCTGGGGACAGAGACGGGATGAGCAGTTCTTC.

The rearrangement links TRBV2 to TRBJ2-2, with TRBD1 as a possible D gene (5 bases). V lost 8 bases to trimming and J lost 3 bases, with 13 bases between them. The CDR3 extends over 14 amino acids. Germline CDR1 reads SNHLY; CDR2 reads FYNNEI. In DNA form, the CDR3 reads TGTGCCAGCGGGAAACGCAGGGACACCGGGGAGCTGTTTTTT. It encodes CASGKRRDTGELFF.

This rearrangement joins TRBV19 to TRBJ1-5; the match to TRBD1 covers 8 bases. Germline V gives CDR1 LNHDA, CDR2 SQIVND (reference sequence). Trimming cost V 7 bases and J 7 bases; bases outside gene matches: 9. The CDR3 runs to 14 residues. Written as DNA, the CDR3 is TGTGCCAGTAACAAACGCAGGGGGCCGCAGCCCCAGCATTTT. This codes for CASNKRRGPQPQHF.

V usage is TRBV7-4 and J usage is TRBJ1-5; unclear D gene. The V end was cut by 7 bases, the J end by 5 bases, with 15 bases between. Germline V CDR1 and CDR2: SGHVT, SQSDAQ. This CDR3 region has 14 residues. DNA of the CDR3: TGTGCCAGCACCCAGAGGGCCATTTATCAGCCCCAGCATTTT. As protein: CASTQRAIYQPQHF.

The chain employs TRBV6-1 and TRBJ1-3; no clear D gene. Trimming left V 2 bases short and J 0 bases short, with 14 bases between. The CDR3 loop spans 17 amino acids. Germline CDR1 MNHNS, CDR2 SASEGT. The DNA of the CDR3 is TGTGCCAGCAGTGAAAAATACGTCGCGCTCTCTGGAAACACCATATATTTT. This gives the protein CASSEKYVALSGNTIYF.

This chain connects TRBV5-6 to TRBJ2-2; 11 nucleotides agree with TRBD2. CDR3 length: 15 residues. Germline values: CDR1 SGHDT, CDR2 YYEEEE. V shed 4 bases and J 7 bases; nucleotides not matched to a gene: 6. The CDR3 spells CASSPTGLAVGELFF. The CDR3 DNA follows: TGTGCCAGCAGCCCCACGGGACTAGCGGTCGGGGAGCTGTTTTTT.

The table lists this clone with a few counts. The chain carries TRBV28 and TRBJ2-7, with 15 positions matching TRBD2. After removal of 5 bases from V and 1 base from J, the junction contained 9 bases not matched to a gene. CDR1 and CDR2 (germline): MDHEN, SYDVKM. The CDR3 has 18 residues. The CDR3 region has the DNA TGTGCCAGCAGTACCGCCCCGGGACTAGCGGGGGGTTCCTACGAGCAGTACTTC. Protein sequence: CASSTAPGLAGGSYEQYF.

This rearrangement joins TRBV5-1 to TRBJ1-1, with 10 bases lining up with TRBD1. Germline loops: CDR1 SGHRS, CDR2 YFSETQ. The trim removed 0 bases at V and 0 bases at J, leaving 2 bases unmatched. The CDR3 spans 16 residues. CDR3 amino acids: CASSLVGTGVNTEAFF. CDR3 DNA sequence: TGCGCCAGCAGCTTGGTGGGGACAGGGGTGAACACTGAAGCTTTCTTT.

This clone was detected only once. The CDR3 loop is CATSRELFTDEQFF. CDR3 bases: TGTGCCACCAGCAGAGAGTTGTTTACAGATGAGCAGTTCTTC. The J gene is TRBJ2-1, the V gene TRBV15; D uncertain. The ends were cut back, 0 bases at V and 8 bases at J, with 11 bases in the middle. Per the germline V gene, CDR1 is LNHNV and CDR2 is YYDKDF (reference sequence). The CDR3 is 14 amino acids.

This clone was picked up a small number of times. The chain employs TRBV2 and TRBJ1-5; perhaps TRBD1 as D (6 bases). CDR3 size: 15 residues. The germline CDR1 and CDR2 sequences are SNHLY and FYNNEI. V gave up 6 bases and J gave up 4 bases, with 16 bases separating them. In DNA form, the CDR3 reads TGTGCCAGCAGCCTTAGGCAGGGGAAAAATCAGCCCCAGCATTTT. Residues: CASSLRQGKNQPQHF.